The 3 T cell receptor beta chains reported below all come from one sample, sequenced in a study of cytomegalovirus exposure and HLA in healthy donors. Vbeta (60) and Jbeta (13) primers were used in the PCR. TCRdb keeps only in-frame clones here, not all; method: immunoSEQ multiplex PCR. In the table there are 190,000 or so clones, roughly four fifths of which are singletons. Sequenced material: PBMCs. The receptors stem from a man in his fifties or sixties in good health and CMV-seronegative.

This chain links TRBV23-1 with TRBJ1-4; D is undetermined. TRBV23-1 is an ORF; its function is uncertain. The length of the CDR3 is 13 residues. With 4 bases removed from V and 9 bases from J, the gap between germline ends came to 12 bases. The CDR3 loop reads CASSPWTGKKLFF. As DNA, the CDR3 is TGCGCCAGCAGTCCCTGGACGGGGAAAAAACTGTTTTTT.

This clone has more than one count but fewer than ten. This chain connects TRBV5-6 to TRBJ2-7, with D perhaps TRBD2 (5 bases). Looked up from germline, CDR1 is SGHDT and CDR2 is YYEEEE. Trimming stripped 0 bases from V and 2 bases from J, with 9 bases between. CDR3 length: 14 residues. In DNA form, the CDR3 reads TGTGCCAGCAGCTTGGTCCGGGGTCCCTACGAGCAGTACTTC. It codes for CASSLVRGPYEQYF.

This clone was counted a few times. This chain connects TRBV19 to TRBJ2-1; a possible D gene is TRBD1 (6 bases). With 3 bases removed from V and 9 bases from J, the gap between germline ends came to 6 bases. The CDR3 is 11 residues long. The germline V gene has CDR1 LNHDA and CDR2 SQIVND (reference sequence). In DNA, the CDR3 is TGTGCCAGTAGTATCAGGGGTGAGCAGTTCTTC. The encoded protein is CASSIRGEQFF. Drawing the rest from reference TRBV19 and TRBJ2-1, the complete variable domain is DGGITQSPKYLFRKEGQNVTLSCEQNLNHDAMYWYRQDPGQGLRLIYYSQIVNDFQKGDIAEGYSVSREKKESFPLTVTSAQKNPTAFYLCASSIRGEQFFGPGTRLTVL.